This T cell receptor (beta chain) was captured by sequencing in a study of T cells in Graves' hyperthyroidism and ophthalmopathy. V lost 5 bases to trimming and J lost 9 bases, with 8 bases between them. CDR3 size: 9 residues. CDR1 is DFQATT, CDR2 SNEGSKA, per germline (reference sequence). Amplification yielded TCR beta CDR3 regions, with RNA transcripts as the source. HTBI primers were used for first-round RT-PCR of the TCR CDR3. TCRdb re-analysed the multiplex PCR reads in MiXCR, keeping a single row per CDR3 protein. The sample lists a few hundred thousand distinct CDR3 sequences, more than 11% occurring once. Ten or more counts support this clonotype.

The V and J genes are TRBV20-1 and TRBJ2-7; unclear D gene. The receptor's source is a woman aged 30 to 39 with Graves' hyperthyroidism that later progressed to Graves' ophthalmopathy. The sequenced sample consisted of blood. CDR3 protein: CSARSWQYF. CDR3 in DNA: TGCAGTGCTCGCTCCTGGCAGTACTTC.